One and the same sample provided the 5 T cell receptor beta chains below, sequenced in a study of vaccination and CD4 T cells after COVID-19. The treatment denotes: 10-day PBMC culture with coronavirus spike peptide pools or control peptides (ViraFEST assay). The Oncomine TCR Beta short-read assay generated sequence data from the DNA of cultured CD4+ T cells. TCRdb recomputed calls from the PCR reads with MiXCR, one row per CDR3 protein. This sample carries roughly 20,000 distinct CDR3 sequences, 45% to 70% of them seen once, and the ten largest clones take about 10%. The antigens these receptors bind are not known. Sequenced input: CD4+ T cells from blood, cultured in vitro. The source is a human donor who had recovered from COVID-19.

This clonotype was counted a single time. The V call is TRBV18, the J call TRBJ1-1; TRBD1 agrees at 9 bases. The V and J ends lost 4 bases and 4 bases, in that order; junction bases with no gene match: 7. This CDR3 region has 15 residues. Germline CDR1 and CDR2: KGHSH and LQKENI. CDR3 in amino acids: CASSRGDRVGTEAFF. In nucleotides, the CDR3 is TGTGCCAGCTCACGGGGGGACAGGGTGGGCACTGAAGCTTTCTTT.

The rearrangement uses TRBV6-1 and TRBJ1-2; D is unresolved. The germline CDR1 and CDR2 sequences are MNHNS and SASEGT. V was cut by 4 bases and J by 2 bases, with 8 bases left in between. The CDR3 spans 13 residues. DNA for the CDR3: TGTGCCAGCAGTGTTAAAATGAACTATGGCTACACCTTC. Its protein is CASSVKMNYGYTF.

The chain is built from TRBV15 and TRBJ1-5, with TRBD1 matching 8 bases. The germline V gene has CDR1 LNHNV and CDR2 YYDKDF (reference sequence). The CDR3 is 15 residues long. Trimming removed 7 bases from V and 1 base from J; junction bases left unmatched: 6. The CDR3 DNA reads TGTGCCACCACCCCAGGGGGCTGGAGCAATCAGCCCCAGCATTTT. Its translation is CATTPGGWSNQPQHF.

This chain joins TRBV11-2 and TRBJ2-7; D is unresolved. Trimming pared 7 bases from V and 7 bases from J, leaving 20 bases between. The CDR3 length is 14 residues. Germline lookup yields CDR1 SGHAT and CDR2 FQNNGV. The CDR3 loop reads CASTLDRVTPEQYF. CDR3 coding DNA: TGTGCCAGCACTCTTGATCGAGTGACCCCAGAGCAGTACTTC.

The genes are TRBV29-1 and TRBJ1-3; D uncertain. This CDR3 has 16 amino acids. Germline V gene lookup returns CDR1 SQVTM and CDR2 ANQGSEA. V lost 7 bases and J 0 bases, leaving 19 bases between the germline ends. CDR3 DNA: TGCAGCGCGGGTTGGGCAGCAGACACCTCTGGAAACACCATATATTTT. It yields the protein CSAGWAADTSGNTIYF. The entire variable domain, with the rest obtained from reference TRBV29-1 and TRBJ1-3, is as follows: SAVISQKPSRDICQRGTSLTIQCQVDSQVTMMFWYRQQPGQSLTLIATANQGSEATYESGFVIDKFPISRPNLTFSTLTVSNMSPEDSSIYLCSAGWAADTSGNTIYFGEGSWLTVV.